This T cell receptor beta chain was obtained from a study of cytomegalovirus exposure and HLA in healthy donors. Researchers ran the PCR with 60 Vbeta and 13 Jbeta primers. The method was immunoSEQ multiplex PCR; TCRdb's version includes in-frame clones alone and lacks a portion of them. The listing contains about 120,000 clones. The CDR3 runs 14 residues. Germline lookup yields CDR1 SGHAT and CDR2 FQNNGV. With 5 bases removed from V and 2 bases from J, the gap between germline ends came to 10 bases. The rearrangement joins TRBV11-2 to TRBJ1-5; D is unresolved. Sequenced input: PBMCs. This receptor was taken from a man aged 30 to 45 in good health and CMV-seronegative. CDR3 sequence: CASSTVGGNQPQHF. CDR3 DNA: TGTGCCAGCAGCACCGTGGGAGGCAATCAGCCCCAGCATTTT.